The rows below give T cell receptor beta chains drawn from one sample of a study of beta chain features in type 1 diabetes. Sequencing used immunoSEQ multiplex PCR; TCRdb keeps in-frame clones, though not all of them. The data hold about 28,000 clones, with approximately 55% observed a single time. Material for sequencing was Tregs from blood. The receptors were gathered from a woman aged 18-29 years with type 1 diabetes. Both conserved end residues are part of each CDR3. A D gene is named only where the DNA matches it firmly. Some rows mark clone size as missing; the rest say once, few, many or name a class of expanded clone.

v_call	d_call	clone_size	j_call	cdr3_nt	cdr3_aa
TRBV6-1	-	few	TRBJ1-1	TGTGCCACCCAGGAGAACACTGAAGCTTTCTTT	CATQENTEAFF
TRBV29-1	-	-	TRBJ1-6	TGCAGCGTCGGGGAGGATAATAATTCACCCCTCCACTTT	CSVGEDNNSPLHF
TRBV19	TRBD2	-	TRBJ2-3	TGTGCCAGCAGCATGGGACTAGACACAGATACGCAGTATTTT	CASSMGLDTDTQYF
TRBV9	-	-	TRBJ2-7	TGTGCCAGCAGCGTAAACCCGGGAGTAAGCGAGCAGTACTTC	CASSVNPGVSEQYF
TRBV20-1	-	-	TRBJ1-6	TGCAGTGCTAGAGGCCAGGACCTCCACTTT	CSARGQDLHF
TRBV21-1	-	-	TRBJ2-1	TGTGCCAGCAGCACAGGGTTCGTAATGGACAATGAGCAGTTCTTC	CASSTGFVMDNEQFF
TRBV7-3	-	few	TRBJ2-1	TGTGCCAGCAGCTTAGACAGGAGCTCCTACAATGAGCAGTTCTTC	CASSLDRSSYNEQFF
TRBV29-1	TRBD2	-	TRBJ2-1	TGCAGTGAAGGGACTAGCGGGAGGGGTGAGCAGTTCTTC	CSEGTSGRGEQFF
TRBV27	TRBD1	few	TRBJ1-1	TGTGCCAGCAGTATACCAGGGGGCATGAACACTGAAGCTTTCTTT	CASSIPGGMNTEAFF
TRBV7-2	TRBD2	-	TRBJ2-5	TGTGCCAGCAGCGCGTCGGGACTAGCGGGAGGTCGGGGAGAGACCCAGTACTTC	CASSASGLAGGRGETQYF
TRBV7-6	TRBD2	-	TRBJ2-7	TGTGCCAGCAGCTTAGTAGCGGGAGGCGAGCAGTACTTC	CASSLVAGGEQYF
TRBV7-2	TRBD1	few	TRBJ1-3	TGTGCCAGCAGCTTAGTGGGCTCCCAGGGGGCTGCTGGAAACACCATATATTTT	CASSLVGSQGAAGNTIYF
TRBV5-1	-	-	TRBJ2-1	TGCGCCAGCAGCTCCGGCAGGGATAGCAAGTTCTTC	CASSSGRDSKFF
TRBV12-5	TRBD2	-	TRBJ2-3	TGTGCTAGTGGTTTGGCCGGGAGACGGGGGGTAGATACGCAGTATTTT	CASGLAGRRGVDTQYF
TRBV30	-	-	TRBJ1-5	TGTGCCTTCGTAGAGGGAGAGGGGGGCAATCAGCCCCAGCATTTT	CAFVEGEGGNQPQHF
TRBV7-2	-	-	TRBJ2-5	TGTGCCAGCAGCTTAGCGGGGCGCGGAGAGACCCAGTACTTC	CASSLAGRGETQYF
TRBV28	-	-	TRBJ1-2	TGTGCCAGCAGCCCCGGAGACAGGACGGCCGGGGGCTACACCTTC	CASSPGDRTAGGYTF
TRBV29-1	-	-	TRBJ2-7	TGCAGCGTTTCTAGTTCCTACGAGCAGTACTTC	CSVSSSYEQYF
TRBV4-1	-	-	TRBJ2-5	TGCGCCAGCAGCCGGGAGCAAGAGACCCAGTACTTC	CASSREQETQYF
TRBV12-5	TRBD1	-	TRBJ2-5	TGTGCTAGTGGTTCCGGGACAGGGGCAGAGACCCAGTACTTC	CASGSGTGAETQYF
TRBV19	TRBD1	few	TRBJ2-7	TGTGCCAGTAGTACGGGGACAGGGCAAACCTACGAGCAGTACTTC	CASSTGTGQTYEQYF
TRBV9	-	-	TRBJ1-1	TGTGCCAGCAGCGTAGGGGGGGGTTACAGGGACATGAACACTGAAGCTTTCTTT	CASSVGGGYRDMNTEAFF
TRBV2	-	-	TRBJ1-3	TGTGCCAGCAGTGAGGGGCCTGGAAACACCATATATTTT	CASSEGPGNTIYF
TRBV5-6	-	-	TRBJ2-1	TGTGCCAGCAGCTTGTTGGGGGAGGTTCGTGGCTACAATGAGCAGTTCTTC	CASSLLGEVRGYNEQFF
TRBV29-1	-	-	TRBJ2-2	TGCAGCGTTGCAGGGGACACCGGGGAGCTGTTTTTT	CSVAGDTGELFF
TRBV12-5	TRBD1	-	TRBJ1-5	TGTGCTAGTGGTTTGACCCCCGGGACAGGGTACGGGAATCAGCCCCAGCATTTT	CASGLTPGTGYGNQPQHF
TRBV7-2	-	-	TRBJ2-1	TGTGCCAGCAGCCGTCAATTTCTAGATGAGCAGTTCTTC	CASSRQFLDEQFF
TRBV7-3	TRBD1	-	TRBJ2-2	TGTGCCAGCAGCTTAAGTGGGGACAGGGGATCGAACACCGGGGAGCTGTTTTTT	CASSLSGDRGSNTGELFF
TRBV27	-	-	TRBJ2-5	TGTGCCAGCAGTCCGCCATCGGGGGAGACCCAGTACTTC	CASSPPSGETQYF
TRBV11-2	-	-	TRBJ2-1	TGTGCCAGCAGCTTAGATTCCGTTCCCAATGAGCAGTTCTTC	CASSLDSVPNEQFF
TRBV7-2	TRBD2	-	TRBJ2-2	TGTGCCAGCAGCCGGACTAGCGGGAGGGGGAGGGCCGGGGAGCTGTTTTTT	CASSRTSGRGRAGELFF
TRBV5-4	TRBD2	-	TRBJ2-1	TGTGCCAGCAGCCCTACTAGCGGGAGTTACAATGAGCAGTTCTTC	CASSPTSGSYNEQFF
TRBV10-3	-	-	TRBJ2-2	TGTGCCACCGCCTCCCAGGGCGGGGACACCGGGGAGCTGTTTTTT	CATASQGGDTGELFF
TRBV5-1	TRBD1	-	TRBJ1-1	TGCGCCAGCTTTGCCGGGACAGCGGCCACTGAAGCTTTCTTT	CASFAGTAATEAFF
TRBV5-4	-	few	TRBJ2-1	TGTGCCAGCACCCACGGAGGCGGGCAGATACACTACAATGAGCAGTTCTTC	CASTHGGGQIHYNEQFF
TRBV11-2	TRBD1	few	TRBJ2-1	TGTGCCAGCAGCTCCCAGACAGGGAGCTCCTACAATGAGCAGTTCTTC	CASSSQTGSSYNEQFF
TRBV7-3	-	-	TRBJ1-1	TGTGCCAGCAGCTTTACAGAGAACACTGAAGCTTTCTTT	CASSFTENTEAFF
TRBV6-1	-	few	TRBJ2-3	TGTGCCAGCGGAGCCAGCACAGATACGCAGTATTTT	CASGASTDTQYF
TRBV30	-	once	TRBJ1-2	TGTGCCTGGAGTGTACTATTAGGCGATGGCTACACCTTC	CAWSVLLGDGYTF
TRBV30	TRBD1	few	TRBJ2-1	TGTGCCTGGAGTGGGGACAGCAGAAATGAGCAGTTCTTC	CAWSGDSRNEQFF
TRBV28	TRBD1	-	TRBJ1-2	TGTGCCAGCAGTTTATCAGGGGGCAAGCTCTATGGCTACACCTTC	CASSLSGGKLYGYTF
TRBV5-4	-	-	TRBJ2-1	TGTGCCAGCAGCTTGGCGAGTAATCCCAATGAGCAGTTCTTC	CASSLASNPNEQFF
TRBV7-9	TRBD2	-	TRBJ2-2	TGTGCCAGCAGCTTATATCTTAGCGGGAGGGCTGAGAACACCGGGGAGCTGTTTTTT	CASSLYLSGRAENTGELFF
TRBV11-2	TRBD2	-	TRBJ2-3	TGTGCCAGCAGCCTAGCGGGCAGGCGGGGGGGCACAGATACGCAGTATTTT	CASSLAGRRGGTDTQYF
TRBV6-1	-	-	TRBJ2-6	TGTGCCAGCAGGACAGGCTTCTCTGGGGCCAACGTCCTGACTTTC	CASRTGFSGANVLTF
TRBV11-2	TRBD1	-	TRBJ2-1	TGTGCCAGCAGCCCCCGGACAGGGATGGATGAGCAGTTCTTC	CASSPRTGMDEQFF
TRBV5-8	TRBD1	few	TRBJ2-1	TGTGCCAGCAGCCCGGACAGGGTAGATGAGCAGTTCTTC	CASSPDRVDEQFF
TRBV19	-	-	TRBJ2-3	TGTGCCAGTAGTACCTTTAGCGGAGATACGCAGTATTTT	CASSTFSGDTQYF
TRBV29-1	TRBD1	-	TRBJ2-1	TGCAGCGTTGACAGGGGGCGGAGCTCCTACAATGAGCAGTTCTTC	CSVDRGRSSYNEQFF
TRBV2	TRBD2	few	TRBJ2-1	TGTGCCAGCAGTGAAGTTAGCGGGGCCGACAATGAGCAGTTCTTC	CASSEVSGADNEQFF
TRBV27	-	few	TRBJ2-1	TGTGCCAGCAGTTTCGACCGTCCCGGGGATGAGCAGTTCTTC	CASSFDRPGDEQFF
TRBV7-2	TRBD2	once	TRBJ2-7	TGTGCCAGCAGCTCCGTAGCGGGAGGGATCAAATACTACGAGCAGTACTTC	CASSSVAGGIKYYEQYF
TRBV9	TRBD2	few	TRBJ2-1	TGTGCCAGCATGCCGGGACTAGCGGTCGCCGACCCCCTCTTC	CASMPGLAVADPLF